This TCR beta chain was profiled in a study of regulatory T cells in long-lasting Graves disease (dated by TCRdb to about 2021). Broadly, across the study: Patients with newly diagnosed Graves' disease had been on antithyroid drugs for under 3 months. The study was conducted in China and was registered as a clinical trial. A total of around 35 samples underwent TCR sequencing: 13 from persistent and approximately 20 from newly diagnosed Graves' disease patients. This study used TCR sequencing and RNA sequencing of peripheral blood to compare persistent Graves' disease patients against newly diagnosed Graves' disease patients.

CDR1 SEHNR and CDR2 FQNEAQ were looked up in the germline V gene (reference sequence). V trim: 2 bases; J trim: 6 bases; unmatched bases: 0. The CDR3, cysteine through phenylalanine, is 13 amino acids long. Only the CDR3 region is kept as DNA, spanning 39 bases read in frame from base 1. Libraries came from multiplex PCR. TCRdb lists the instrument as Illumina HiSeq 4000. CDR3 regions were amplified by Arm-PCR with iRepertoire HTBI primers to construct TCR beta libraries. PCR products were gel purified before sequencing. The authors processed their data as follows. Gene usage analysis of CDR3 amino acid clonotypes relied on the 60 or so TRBV and 14 TRBJ segments identified across samples. Filtered high-quality paired reads were merged into contigs using COPE and FqMerger. BLAST was used to align contigs to IMGT TRBV, TRBD and TRBJ reference genes, and CDR3 was defined according to IMGT. Clonotypes above 0.1% frequency were classified as highly expanded clones. Shannon entropy served as the measure of repertoire diversity, while the Gini coefficient captured V-J evenness. A clonotype was considered public if more than one individual shared it. TCRdb reprocessed the public reads (quality trimming at Q25 with fastp, clone calling with MiXCR) and kept in-frame beta chains. Duplicate CDR3 protein sequences are folded into a single record with the most common DNA and genes. Here the V and J calls rest on TCRdb's processing, not on the authors' analysis. The sample data list roughly 250,000 distinct CDR3 sequences, and 15% to 20% of these were observed just once. The top ten hold 14% of the sample.

This clonotype has ten or more counts. The antigen it binds to is not known. No base qualities exist here, and no much larger clone lies one base off it. Overall study results and their limits: Sequencing and analysis were limited to the TCR beta chain. A larger number of public clonotypes was shared among persistent patients (approximately 2,600) than among newly diagnosed patients (about 990). Peripheral blood alone was examined, since thyroid tissue, which constituted the primary lesion, could not be accessed. The small sample size was acknowledged by the authors as a limitation that may reduce accuracy. Persistent disease showed preferential use of TRBV28, TRBJ1-2 and TRBJ2-5, whereas newly diagnosed disease favored TRBV20-1 and TRBJ2-1. Compared with newly diagnosed patients, persistent Graves' disease patients had lower TCR Shannon entropy and fewer highly expanded clones, which suggests clonal expansion.

The time point label of this sample denotes: newly diagnosed GD, antithyroid drugs for less than 3 months. For both TCR sequencing and RNA sequencing, RNA was extracted from PBMCs in TRIzol. The diagnosis of Graves' disease followed American Thyroid Association guidelines. Patients for the study were recruited at an endocrinology department in Xi'an, China. Each patient gave approximately 8.8 milliliters of peripheral blood, collected in an EDTA anticoagulant tube. Ficoll Paque Plus density gradient separation was used to isolate PBMCs, and no further T cell sorting was performed. RNA quality was checked with an Agilent 2100 Bioanalyzer and agarose gel, and concentration with a NanoDrop 2000. These data also formed part of another study, on T cells in Graves' hyperthyroidism and ophthalmopathy. As described in the second report: A patient counted as having stable Graves' hyperthyroidism if no progression to ophthalmopathy occurred over 18 months of follow-up. Hyperthyroidism patients were newly diagnosed, with disease duration under 2 months, and aged 18 to 65 years. The study excluded patients with uncontrolled infections, other autoimmune diseases, pregnancy or lactation. Diagnoses were established on the basis of clinical symptoms, serum thyroxine and TRAb, thyroid ultrasound, and orbital computed tomography. For the first round of RT-PCR on the TCR CDR3, the HTBI primer set was used together with the Qiagen OneStep RT-PCR kit. Most expanded thyroid clonotypes (frequency above 0.001) were also found in blood, which suggests that blood repertoires may mirror thyroid immune responses. A model built on a 13 V-J signature distinguished ophthalmopathy from stable hyperthyroidism, reaching around 87% sensitivity and around 82% specificity in cross-validation and 80%/75% in testing. In validation, the model predicted progression to ophthalmopathy with approximately 71% sensitivity and approximately 78% specificity, a median of approximately 6.5 months before onset. A discovery cohort of around 98 patients, about 40 with Graves' ophthalmopathy and 55 to 65 with stable Graves' hyperthyroidism, was used to find distinguishing TCR V-J signatures. Whether ophthalmopathy could be predicted prospectively was tested in an independent validation cohort made up of 18 to 20 hyperthyroidism patients plus 17 patients who later progressed to ophthalmopathy. The 90 to 100 discovery patients were randomly divided into training and test sets at a 7:3 ratio. The study also compared thyroid tissue and blood T-cell repertoires from a handful of Graves' hyperthyroidism patients. Once sampling was done, hyperthyroidism patients were given methimazole at a starting dose of 30 mg daily, whereas ophthalmopathy patients were given high-dose intravenous methylprednisolone. The libraries were constructed in a second round of multiplex PCR and then size-selected and purified. Sequencing of the libraries was done on an Illumina HiSeq2000 using paired-end 100 bp reads. SOAPnuke was used to process the raw data, with reads discarded if the reads contained adapters or uncalled bases, had a mean Phred below 15, or lacked an exact constant-primer or identifier match. High-quality paired reads were merged with COPE v1.2.5, and unique nucleotide sequences were defined as clonotypes. MiTCR v1.1 was used to align clonotypes to the IMGT TRBV, TRBD and TRBJ reference segments. The analysis was restricted to V-J combinations with a frequency above 0.0001, which together covered 99.2% of the repertoires. A TCS score was defined as the ratio between F50 (clonal expansion) and ExV (chaos), using BLOSUM62-based TCRdist between CDR3 peptides within each V-J. Welch's t-statistics and random forest reduced around 550 V-J features to 10 to 15, which were used in a naive Bayes classifier (R e1071). Sample size was not statistically predetermined, and investigators were not blinded to group allocation. TCR Vbeta CDR3 sequencing of approximately 140 peripheral blood samples (approximately 44 ophthalmopathy, some 75 hyperthyroidism and roughly 17 progressor patients) is reported in the paper.

Sequencing was performed on peripheral blood mononuclear cells (PBMCs), taken at new diagnosis, from a patient treated with antithyroid drugs. The V gene is TRBV7-9 and the J gene is TRBJ1-4; 7 bases in between match TRBD1. This TCR derives from a woman aged 25 to 45 with Graves disease. Donor details come from another sample of the same person, matched by shared clones. The DNA sequence is given as TGTGCCAGCAGCTTAACAGGGGATGAAAAACTGTTTTTT. It encodes CASSLTGDEKLFF.